This T cell receptor (beta chain) appears in the sequencing data of a study of blood T cell repertoires in COVID-19. Sequencing was performed with immunoSEQ multiplex PCR; in TCRdb, only in-frame clones are kept and a portion is missing. The sample records some 390,000 clones, 89% being singletons. The origin of this receptor is a woman between 25 and 40 years old who had recovered from COVID-19. The specimen sequenced was PBMCs or T cells enriched from blood (not recorded which).

The CDR3: CATSRRGLNTEAFF. DNA of the CDR3: TGTGCCACCAGCAGAAGGGGGCTCAACACTGAAGCTTTCTTT. The rearrangement uses TRBV15 and TRBJ1-1, with 7 bases matching TRBD1. The V gene end was trimmed by 2 bases and the J gene end by 2 bases; junction bases not matched to a gene: 2. CDR1 and CDR2 from the germline V gene are LNHNV and YYDKDF (reference sequence). The CDR3 spans 14 residues.